This entry features one TCR beta chain sequence. The sample originates from a study of T cell changes during pregnancy in multiple sclerosis. Data came from immunoSEQ multiplex PCR; TCRdb stores just in-frame clones and leaves some out. The data hold 60,000 to 65,000 clones, with over 80% observed a single time. The ends lost 6 bases at V and 8 bases at J; junction bases unmatched: 8. This CDR3 comprises 13 residues. From germline, CDR1 is MDHEN and CDR2 SYDVKM. The TCR sequence derives from a female donor in good health, enrolled as a control in a pregnancy study. The chain combines TRBV28 with TRBJ1-2, with 8 bases fitting TRBD1. Sequences were derived from peripheral blood, sampled in the second trimester of pregnancy. The CDR3 spells CASSLGQGRGYTF. The CDR3 nucleotides read TGTGCCAGCAGCCTCGGACAGGGCCGGGGCTACACCTTC.